This T cell receptor (beta chain) was sequenced during a study of cytomegalovirus exposure and HLA in healthy donors. CDR3 length: 14 amino acids. V was cut by 1 base and J by 5 bases, with 9 bases left in between. Germline V gives CDR1 SGHVS, CDR2 FNYEAQ. The primer mix had 60 Vbeta and 13 Jbeta primers. Here immunoSEQ multiplex PCR was the method, and the copy in TCRdb shows in-frame clones only, minus some. Of 160,000 or so clones in the sample, around 82% were seen once. This receptor was taken from a man between 40 and 49 years old in good health and CMV-seronegative. The J gene is TRBJ1-5, the V gene TRBV7-6, with a weak D call TRBD1 (6 bases). Sequenced input: PBMCs. Here the CDR3 reads CASSLGGPYQPQHF. In nucleotides, the CDR3 is TGTGCCAGCAGCTTAGGGGGGCCTTATCAGCCCCAGCATTTT.